What follows describes a single TCR beta chain. It has no known antigen specificity. Per-base qualities were not stored, and no clone one base away is much larger. Roughly 0.55 micrograms of biopsy DNA per sample were submitted for commercial TCRB immunosequencing. Adaptive Biotechnology amplified CDR3 regions from genomic DNA with a two-step multiplex PCR that controlled for amplification bias. In the first PCR, primers covered every V and J gene segment, and in the second PCR, barcodes and Illumina adapters were added. CDR3 libraries were sequenced on an Illumina instrument. The original pipeline was this. The analysis drew on both the pipelines supplied by the vendor and custom analysis of the raw data in R/Bioconductor running R version 3.3.0. Clonality, ranging from 0 to 1, was calculated as the inverse of the normalised Shannon entropy of all productive clones. High-frequency clones were defined as the repertoire share of the top 100 clones, retaining only clones passing a 95% confidence test. The Simpson index measured repertoire diversity, and the Morisita-Horn index measured overlap between samples. TCRdb limited this immuneACCESS table to in-frame rearrangements with V and J called. A share of clones is missing; checked studies link under half to unresolved V genes, and the rest is unexplained. The V and J calls and clone size are taken from that table; D and trimming were inferred from the DNA. A total of 8,500 to 13,000 clones appear in this sample, approximately 81% of them only once. About 16% of the sample is held by the ten biggest clonotypes.

This specimen belongs to a study of T cell repertoires in ileal Crohn's disease (dated by TCRdb to the late 2010s). Concerning the study at large: The median duration of disease was 7.5 to 9.5 years, and at the time of surgery around 35% of patients were active smokers. Every patient underwent surgery because of a complication, which was stricturing disease in around 60% and penetrating disease in around 39%. Roughly half of the patients were given postoperative therapy, with some 10 receiving thiopurines and around 20 receiving anti-TNF agents. M6 samples were neoterminal ileum biopsies taken at postoperative colonoscopy. TCR repertoire analysis was performed in a few dozen Crohn's disease patients drawn from a prospective multicentre cohort. The study was conducted in parallel with a multicentre cohort built to find predictors of early endoscopic recurrence after ileocolonic resection. A Rutgeerts score higher than i0 was the definition used for endoscopic postoperative recurrence. A total of 170 or so mucosal samples from 57 patients were sequenced, collected from several sites on the surgical specimen and at postoperative endoscopy.

According to the study, the label for this sample's time point signals: neoterminal ileum biopsy at postoperative endoscopy, about 6 months after surgery. Eligible patients were adults with ileal or ileocolonic Crohn's disease who had an indication for ileocolonic resection. Whole ileal mucosal biopsies were stored frozen at -80°C before DNA extraction. Genomic DNA was extracted from frozen whole biopsies with a TRizol-based method and quantified on a NanoDrop 2000 spectrophotometer. Study-wide findings and limitations: More high-frequency clones were carried by sorted CD8 T cells than by CD4 T cells, suggesting that mucosal expansions were mainly CD8. Only a subgroup of patients, of unstated size, had their mucosal CD4 and CD8 T cells sorted and sequenced. Compared with non-smokers, patients who were active smokers at surgery showed a significantly higher proportion of clonal expansions (roughly 24% vs 19%, p=0.02). Postoperative endoscopy timing varied within the first year after surgery, with a median delay of around 6.8 months. Endoscopic recurrence was found to be associated with higher high-frequency clone percentages at surgery, and recurrence was observed in all patients with clonality above 26.8% (18/57).

The CDR3 measures 14 amino acids from cysteine to phenylalanine. The sequence is cut down to CDR3 DNA, 42 bases in frame from base 1. The germline V gene (reference sequence) gives CDR1 as GTSNPN and CDR2 as SVGIG. At the junction V is shortened by 4 bases and J by 3 bases, with 14 bases in between. The sequenced sample consisted of ileal tissue. The sequence came from an adult with Crohn's disease. The V gene is TRBV30 and the J gene is TRBJ2-3; matching of 6 bases hints at TRBD2 as the D gene. The nucleotide sequence reads TGTGCCTGGAATAGTGGGGCGGGGACAGATACGCAGTATTTT. Protein translation: CAWNSGAGTDTQYF.